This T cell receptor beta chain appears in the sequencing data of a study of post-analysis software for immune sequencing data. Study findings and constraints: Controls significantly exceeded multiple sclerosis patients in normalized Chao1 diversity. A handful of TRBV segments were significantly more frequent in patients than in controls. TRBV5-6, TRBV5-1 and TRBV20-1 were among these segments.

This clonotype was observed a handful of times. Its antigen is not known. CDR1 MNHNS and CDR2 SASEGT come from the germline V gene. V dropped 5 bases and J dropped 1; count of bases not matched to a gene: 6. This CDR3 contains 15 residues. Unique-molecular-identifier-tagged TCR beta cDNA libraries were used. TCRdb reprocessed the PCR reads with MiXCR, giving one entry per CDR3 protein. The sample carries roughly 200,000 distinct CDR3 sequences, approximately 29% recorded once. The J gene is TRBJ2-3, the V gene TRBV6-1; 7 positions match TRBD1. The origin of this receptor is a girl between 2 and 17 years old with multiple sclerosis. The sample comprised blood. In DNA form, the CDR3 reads TGTGCCAGCAGTCAACAGGGGTTTGGCACAGATACGCAGTATTTT. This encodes CASSQQGFGTDTQYF.